This T cell receptor (beta chain) was recorded in a study of blood T cell repertoires in COVID-19. Per germline, CDR1 SGHRS and CDR2 YFSETQ. V was pared by 2 bases and J by 0 bases, with 11 bases between. The CDR3 loop spans 15 amino acids. Participants were placed into cohorts based on the clinical history they reported. All recovered Cohort 3 donors got two negative PCRs, got clearance, or saw symptom resolution. Study processing details: Reference gene primer amplification gave estimated nucleated cell counts. TCRdb's table, derived via immunoSEQ multiplex PCR, lists solely in-frame clones and lacks some. V, J and clone size are those of that table, while D and trimming were read from the DNA. The profile shows roughly 200,000 clones, more than 80% of them singletons.

This receptor was obtained from a man aged 35-49 years who had recovered from COVID-19. The chain recombines TRBV5-1 with TRBJ1-1; D perhaps matches TRBD1 (5 bases). Sequenced material: PBMCs or T cells enriched from blood (not recorded which). DNA of the CDR3: TGCGCCAGCAGCTTAGGCGGGACGGTGAACACTGAAGCTTTCTTT. It encodes CASSLGGTVNTEAFF.